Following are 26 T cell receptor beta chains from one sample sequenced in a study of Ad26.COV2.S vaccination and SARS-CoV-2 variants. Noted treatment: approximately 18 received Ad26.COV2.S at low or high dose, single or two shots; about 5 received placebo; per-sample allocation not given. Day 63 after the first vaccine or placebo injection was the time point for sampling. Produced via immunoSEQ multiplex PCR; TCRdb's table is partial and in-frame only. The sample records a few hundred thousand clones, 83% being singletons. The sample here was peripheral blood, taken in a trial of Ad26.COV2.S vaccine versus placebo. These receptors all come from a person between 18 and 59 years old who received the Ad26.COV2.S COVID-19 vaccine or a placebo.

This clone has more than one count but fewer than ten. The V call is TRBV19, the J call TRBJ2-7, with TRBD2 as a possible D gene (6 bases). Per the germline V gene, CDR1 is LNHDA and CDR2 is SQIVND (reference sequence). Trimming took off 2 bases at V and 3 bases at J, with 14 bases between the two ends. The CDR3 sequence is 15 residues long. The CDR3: CASSIKSGGLYEQYF. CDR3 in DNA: TGTGCCAGTAGTATAAAGAGCGGAGGGCTCTACGAGCAGTACTTC.

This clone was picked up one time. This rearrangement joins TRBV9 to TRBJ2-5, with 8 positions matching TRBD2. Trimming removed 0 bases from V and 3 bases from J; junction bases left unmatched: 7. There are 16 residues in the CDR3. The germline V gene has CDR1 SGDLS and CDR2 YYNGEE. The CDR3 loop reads CASSVAGGDAEETQYF. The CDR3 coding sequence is TGTGCCAGCAGCGTAGCGGGGGGGGACGCGGAAGAGACCCAGTACTTC.

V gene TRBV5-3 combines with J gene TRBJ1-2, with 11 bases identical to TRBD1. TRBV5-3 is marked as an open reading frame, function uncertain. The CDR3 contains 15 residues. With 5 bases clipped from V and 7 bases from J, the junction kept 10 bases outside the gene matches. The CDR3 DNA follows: TGTGCCAGAAGTACCGGGGACAGGGGGGTTCGTGGCTACACCTTC. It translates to CARSTGDRGVRGYTF.

CDR3 protein: CASSLLGTTDTQYF. CDR3 nucleotides: TGTGCCAGCAGTTTATTGGGGACCACAGATACGCAGTATTTT. This chain links TRBV27 with TRBJ2-3, with D perhaps assigned TRBD1 or TRBD2 (5 bases each). The germline CDR1 and CDR2 sequences are MNHEY and SMNVEV (reference sequence). V lost 1 base to trimming and J lost 2 bases, with 7 bases between them. The CDR3 totals 14 residues.

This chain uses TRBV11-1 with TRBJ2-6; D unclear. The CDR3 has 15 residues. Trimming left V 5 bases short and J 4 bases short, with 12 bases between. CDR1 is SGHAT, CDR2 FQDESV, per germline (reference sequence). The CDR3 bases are TGTGCCAGCAGCCTTGCCGGGTTCGGGGCCAACGTCCTGACTTTC. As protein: CASSLAGFGANVLTF. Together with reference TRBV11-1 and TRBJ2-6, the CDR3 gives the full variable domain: EAEVAQSPRYKITEKSQAVAFWCDPISGHATLYWYRQILGQGPELLVQFQDESVVDDSQLPKDRFSAERLKGVDSTLKIQPAELGDSAMYLCASSLAGFGANVLTFGAGSRLTVL.

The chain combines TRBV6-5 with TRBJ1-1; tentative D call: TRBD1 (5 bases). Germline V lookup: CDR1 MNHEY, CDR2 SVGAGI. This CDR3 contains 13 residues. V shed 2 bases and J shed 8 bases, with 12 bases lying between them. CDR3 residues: CASSYKGRQEAFF. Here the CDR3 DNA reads TGTGCCAGCAGTTACAAGGGGCGGCAGGAAGCTTTCTTT.

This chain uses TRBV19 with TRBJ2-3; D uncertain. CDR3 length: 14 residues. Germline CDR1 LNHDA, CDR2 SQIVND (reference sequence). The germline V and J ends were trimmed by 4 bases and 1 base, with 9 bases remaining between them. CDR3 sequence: CASSTTAGTDTQYF. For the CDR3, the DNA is TGTGCCAGTAGTACGACCGCGGGCACAGATACGCAGTATTTT.

The CDR3 sequence: CASSERGLAEYNEQFF. The CDR3, as DNA: TGCGCCAGCAGTGAGCGAGGACTAGCTGAGTACAATGAGCAGTTCTTC. The chain combines TRBV10-1 with TRBJ2-1; 8 nucleotides line up with TRBD2. This CDR3 has 16 amino acids. CDR1 is WNHNN and CDR2 is SYGVQD in the germline V gene (reference sequence). J was trimmed by 4 bases and V by 2 bases; bases with no gene match: 7.

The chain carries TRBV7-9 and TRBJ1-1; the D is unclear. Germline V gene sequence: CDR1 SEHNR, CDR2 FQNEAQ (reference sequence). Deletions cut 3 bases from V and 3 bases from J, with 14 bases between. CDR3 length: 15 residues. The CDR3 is CASSFMQRGYTEAFF. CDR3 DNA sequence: TGTGCCAGCAGCTTCATGCAGCGGGGATACACTGAAGCTTTCTTT. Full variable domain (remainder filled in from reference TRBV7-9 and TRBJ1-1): DTGVSQNPRHKITKRGQNVTFRCDPISEHNRLYWYRQTLGQGPEFLTYFQNEAQLEKSRLLSDRFSAERPKGSFSTLEIQRTEQGDSAMYLCASSFMQRGYTEAFFGQGTRLTVV.

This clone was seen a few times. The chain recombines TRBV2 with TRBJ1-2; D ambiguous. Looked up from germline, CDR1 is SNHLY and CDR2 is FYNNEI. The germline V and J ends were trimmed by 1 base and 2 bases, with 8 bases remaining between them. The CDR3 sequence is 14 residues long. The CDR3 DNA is TGTGCCAGCAGTGAAGAGGGATTCAACTATGGCTACACCTTC. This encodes CASSEEGFNYGYTF. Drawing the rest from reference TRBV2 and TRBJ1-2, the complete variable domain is EPEVTQTPSHQVTQMGQEVILRCVPISNHLYFYWYRQILGQKVEFLVSFYNNEISEKSEIFDDQFSVERPDGSNFTLKIRSTKLEDSAMYFCASSEEGFNYGYTFGSGTRLTVV.

Here the CDR3 DNA reads TGTGCCAGCAGTCCAGACAGGGTCTACGAGCAGTACTTC. This sequence encodes CASSPDRVYEQYF. The V and J genes are TRBV6-6 and TRBJ2-7; 7 bases fit TRBD1. The CDR3 extends over 13 amino acids. The V segment lost 5 bases and the J segment 3 bases; nucleotides outside the gene matches: 4. CDR1 MNHNY and CDR2 SVGAGI come from the germline V gene (reference sequence).

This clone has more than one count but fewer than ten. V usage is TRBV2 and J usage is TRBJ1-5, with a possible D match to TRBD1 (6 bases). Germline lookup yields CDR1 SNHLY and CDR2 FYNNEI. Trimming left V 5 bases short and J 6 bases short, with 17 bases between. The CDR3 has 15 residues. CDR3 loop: CASSNQGYSRQPQHF. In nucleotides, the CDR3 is TGTGCCAGCAGTAACCAGGGGTATAGTCGTCAGCCCCAGCATTTT.

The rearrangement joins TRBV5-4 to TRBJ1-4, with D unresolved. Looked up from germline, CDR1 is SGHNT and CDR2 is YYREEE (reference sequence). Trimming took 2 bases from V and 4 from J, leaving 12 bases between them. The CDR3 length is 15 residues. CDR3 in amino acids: CASSFGGSFNEKLFF. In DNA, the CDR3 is TGTGCCAGCAGCTTCGGAGGGAGCTTTAATGAAAAACTGTTTTTT.

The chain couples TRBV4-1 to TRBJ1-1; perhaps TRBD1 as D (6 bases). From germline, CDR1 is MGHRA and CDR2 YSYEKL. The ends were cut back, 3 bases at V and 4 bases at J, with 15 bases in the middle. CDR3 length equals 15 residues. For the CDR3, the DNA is TGCGCCAGCAGCCAGCTACAGGGTGGTGTCACTGAAGCTTTCTTT. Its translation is CASSQLQGGVTEAFF.

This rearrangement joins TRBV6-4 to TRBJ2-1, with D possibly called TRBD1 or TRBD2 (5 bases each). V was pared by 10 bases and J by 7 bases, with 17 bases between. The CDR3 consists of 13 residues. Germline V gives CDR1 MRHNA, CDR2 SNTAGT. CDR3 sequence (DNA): TGTGCCACGGGAAGGGGATCAACAAATGAGCAGTTCTTC. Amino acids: CATGRGSTNEQFF.

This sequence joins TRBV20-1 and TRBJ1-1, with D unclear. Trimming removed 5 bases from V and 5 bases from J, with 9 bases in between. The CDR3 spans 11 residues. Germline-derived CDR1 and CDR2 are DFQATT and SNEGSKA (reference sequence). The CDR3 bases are TGCAGTGCTTATGGGTTTACTGAAGCTTTCTTT. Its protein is CSAYGFTEAFF.

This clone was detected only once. The CDR3 here is CASSILSGRAGEQYF. For the CDR3, the DNA is TGTGCCAGCAGTATTCTGAGCGGGAGGGCCGGAGAGCAGTACTTC. The rearrangement joins TRBV6-6 to TRBJ2-7, with 10 bases fitting TRBD2. The germline gives CDR1 MNHNY, CDR2 SVGAGI (reference sequence). The V gene end was trimmed by 5 bases and the J gene end by 7 bases; junction bases not matched to a gene: 11. The CDR3 sequence is 15 residues long.

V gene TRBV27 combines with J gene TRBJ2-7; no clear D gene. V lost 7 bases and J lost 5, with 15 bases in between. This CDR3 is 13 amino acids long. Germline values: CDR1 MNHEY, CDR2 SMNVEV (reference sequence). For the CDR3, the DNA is TGTGCCAGCACTGGCCTTAGTCTCAACGAGCAGTACTTC. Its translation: CASTGLSLNEQYF.

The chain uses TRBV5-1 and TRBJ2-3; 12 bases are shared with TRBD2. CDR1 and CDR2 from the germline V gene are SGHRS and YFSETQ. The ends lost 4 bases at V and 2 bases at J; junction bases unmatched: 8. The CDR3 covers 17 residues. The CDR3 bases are TGCGCCAGCAGCGCACGGACTAGCGGGGCGATCACAGATACGCAGTATTTT. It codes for CASSARTSGAITDTQYF.

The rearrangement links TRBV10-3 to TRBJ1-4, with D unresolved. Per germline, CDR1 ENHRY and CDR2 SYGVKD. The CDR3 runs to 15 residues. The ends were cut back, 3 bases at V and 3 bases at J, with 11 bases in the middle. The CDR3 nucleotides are TGTGCCATCAGTGAACGGGGAGTGCCTAATGAAAAACTGTTTTTT. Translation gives CAISERGVPNEKLFF.

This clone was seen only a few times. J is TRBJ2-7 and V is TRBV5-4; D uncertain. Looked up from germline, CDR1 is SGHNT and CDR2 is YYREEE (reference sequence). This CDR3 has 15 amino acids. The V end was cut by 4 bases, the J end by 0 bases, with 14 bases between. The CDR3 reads CASSHLQFASYEQYF. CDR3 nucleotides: TGTGCCAGCAGCCACCTCCAATTCGCCTCCTACGAGCAGTACTTC.

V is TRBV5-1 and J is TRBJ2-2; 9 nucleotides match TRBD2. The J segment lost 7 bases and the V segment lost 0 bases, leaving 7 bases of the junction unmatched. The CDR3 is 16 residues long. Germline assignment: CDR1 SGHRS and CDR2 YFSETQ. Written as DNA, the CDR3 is TGCGCCAGCAGCTTGGTAGCTAGCGGGGATTACGGGGAGCTGTTTTTT. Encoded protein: CASSLVASGDYGELFF.

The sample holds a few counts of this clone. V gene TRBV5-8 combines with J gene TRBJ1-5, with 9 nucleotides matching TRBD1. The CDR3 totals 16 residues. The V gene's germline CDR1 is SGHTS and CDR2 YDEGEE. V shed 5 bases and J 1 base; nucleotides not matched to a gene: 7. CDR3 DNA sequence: TGTGCCAGCAGACGACCGGGACAGGGAAGCAATCAGCCCCAGCATTTT. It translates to CASRRPGQGSNQPQHF.

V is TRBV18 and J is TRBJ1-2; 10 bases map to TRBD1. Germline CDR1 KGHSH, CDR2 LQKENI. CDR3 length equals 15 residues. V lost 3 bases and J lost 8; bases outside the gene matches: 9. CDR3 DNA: TGTGCCAGCTCACCCCGGACAGGGGGTGACTGGGGCTACACCTTC. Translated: CASSPRTGGDWGYTF. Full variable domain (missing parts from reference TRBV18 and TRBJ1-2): NAGVMQNPRHLVRRRGQEARLRCSPMKGHSHVYWYRQLPEEGLKFMVYLQKENIIDESGMPKERFSAEFPKEGPSILRIQQVVRGDSAAYFCASSPRTGGDWGYTFGSGTRLTVV.

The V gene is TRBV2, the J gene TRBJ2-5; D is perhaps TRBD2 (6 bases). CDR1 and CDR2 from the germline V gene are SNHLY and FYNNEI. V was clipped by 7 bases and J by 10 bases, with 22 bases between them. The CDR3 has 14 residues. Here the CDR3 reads CASTDSRTTGDQYF. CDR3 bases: TGTGCCAGCACCGATTCTCGGACTACCGGGGACCAGTACTTC.

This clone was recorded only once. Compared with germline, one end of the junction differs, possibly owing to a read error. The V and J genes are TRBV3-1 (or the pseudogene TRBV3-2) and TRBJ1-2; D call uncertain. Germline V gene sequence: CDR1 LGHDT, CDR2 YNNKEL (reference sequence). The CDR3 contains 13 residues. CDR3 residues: CASSLAGEAPLAF. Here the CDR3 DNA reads TGTGCCAGCAGCCTGGCGGGCGAGGCCCCCCTCGCCTTC.